This T cell receptor (beta chain) was sequenced during a study of siplizumab effects on memory and regulatory T cells. Notes on the study in general: Phenotypic classification as naive or memory proved unattainable for roughly 75-97% of proliferating CD4+ or CD8+ clones. Contribution to the alloresponse seemed major for naive T cells, which also seemed more diverse than memory cells.

The germline V gene encodes CDR1 MNHEY and CDR2 SMNVEV (reference sequence). The CDR3 runs 13 residues. J lost 7 bases, V lost 6 bases, and 5 bases had no gene match. TCR templates, roughly 10^5 per sample, were assayed. The table came from immunoSEQ multiplex PCR; TCRdb's copy has only in-frame clones and leaves some out. The data hold tens of thousands of clones, with approximately 93% observed a single time. With regard to this clone: Its specificity is not known.

The source of this sequence is a human donor in good health. The gene calls are TRBV27 and TRBJ2-1; 8 positions agree with TRBD2. The sequenced sample was CD8+ T cells sorted from blood. The CDR3 protein is CASSRSGSNEQFF. The CDR3 DNA is TGTGCCAGCAGCCGAAGCGGGAGTAATGAGCAGTTCTTC.